This is a list of T cell receptor beta chains from one sample in a study of beta chain features in type 1 diabetes. Profiled with immunoSEQ multiplex PCR; TCRdb holds only in-frame clones, not every one. The repertoire includes about 16,000 clones, approximately 70% of them detected once, and approximately 0.8% sits in the top ten. The sample taken for sequencing was stem cell memory CD4+ T cells from blood. These receptors all come from a man between 25 and 39 years old with type 1 diabetes. The CDR3 runs from the conserved cysteine through the conserved F or W. A D gene is named only where the DNA matches it firmly. Not all rows give a size; the values are once, few, many and, for expanded clones, a class.

D,size,V,J,length,CDR3
TRBD1,-,TRBV19,TRBJ2-6,18,CASSIWGPGGSGANVLTF
-,few,TRBV7-8,TRBJ1-5,15,CASSPLGPSNQPQHF
-,-,TRBV18,TRBJ1-2,14,CASSPQQDNYGYTF
TRBD2,-,TRBV5-1,TRBJ2-2,17,CASSLARRGVRTGELFF
TRBD1,-,TRBV7-2,TRBJ1-5,13,CASSFSDRGPQHF
-,-,TRBV5-1,TRBJ2-5,17,CASSLDGWVAGQETQYF
TRBD1,-,TRBV2,TRBJ1-4,14,CASSGTGGDEKLFF
-,-,TRBV7-2,TRBJ2-4,16,CASSLDVGLGKNIQYF
-,-,TRBV2,TRBJ2-2,14,CASSDLVETGELFF
-,-,TRBV7-2,TRBJ1-1,14,CASREVLGNTEAFF
TRBD1,-,TRBV5-1,TRBJ2-2,16,CASSLIGQGAAGELFF
-,-,TRBV7-7,TRBJ2-3,14,CASSPVTGGDTQYF
-,-,TRBV5-1,TRBJ2-7,14,CASRRPEDSYEQYF
TRBD1,-,TRBV18,TRBJ1-2,16,CASSPQGGANGNGYTF
-,-,TRBV28,TRBJ1-1,12,CASREMNTEAFF
-,-,TRBV5-1,TRBJ1-2,14,CASSPGTGESGYTF
TRBD2,-,TRBV29-1,TRBJ2-7,21,CSVLVLGLFRTSGGEDYEQYF
TRBD1,-,TRBV5-8,TRBJ1-6,13,CASSRDRNSPLHF
-,-,TRBV11-1,TRBJ2-1,15,CASSLQATGRHEQFF
-,-,TRBV19,TRBJ2-1,14,CASSIVQSYNEQFF
-,-,TRBV7-6,TRBJ2-5,14,CASSHSTGTATQYF
TRBD1,-,TRBV11-2,TRBJ2-3,16,CASSLVQGYVADTQYF
TRBD2,-,TRBV27,TRBJ2-7,16,CASSLSGVAGAYEQYF
-,few,TRBV5-1,TRBJ2-5,14,CASSLVGAQETQYF
TRBD1,-,TRBV28,TRBJ2-5,15,CASRIGGTGLETQYF
TRBD2,-,TRBV2,TRBJ2-3,17,CASSVGLAGGRTDTQYF
TRBD1,-,TRBV5-6,TRBJ1-2,13,CASRFTGGWGYTF
TRBD1,-,TRBV4-3,TRBJ1-5,16,CASSQDLGTANQPQHF
TRBD1,-,TRBV7-9,TRBJ2-3,13,CASSSQGPDTQYF
-,-,TRBV28,TRBJ1-5,15,CASSPGGSSNQPQHF
TRBD1,-,TRBV29-1,TRBJ2-2,12,CSVEGRQGALFF
-,-,TRBV7-8,TRBJ2-5,12,CASGTPQETQYF
-,-,TRBV9,TRBJ2-2,14,CASSVGLNTGELFF
-,few,TRBV5-1,TRBJ2-5,15,CASSLGFGGMETQYF
TRBD1,-,TRBV19,TRBJ1-2,14,CASSETGTAYGYTF
TRBD2,-,TRBV7-9,TRBJ2-7,14,CASSLALRGGEQYF
-,-,TRBV7-3,TRBJ2-6,16,CASSLNRGSGANVLTF
TRBD1,-,TRBV5-8,TRBJ2-1,15,CASSLKGQSYNEQFF
TRBD1,-,TRBV5-4,TRBJ2-7,15,CASSLEGQGFYEQYF
-,once,TRBV7-2,TRBJ1-4,15,CASSITTGHNEKLFF
-,-,TRBV2,TRBJ2-1,14,CASSEARPGSEQFF
TRBD2,few,TRBV5-1,TRBJ2-1,15,CASSGSSGAYNEQFF
TRBD2,few,TRBV29-1,TRBJ2-1,14,CSGQTSGAYNEQFF
TRBD2,-,TRBV7-8,TRBJ2-3,19,CASSSRTSGGSGRTDTQYF
TRBD2,-,TRBV13,TRBJ2-7,16,CASSPTRGGGAYEQYF
TRBD2,few,TRBV11-2,TRBJ2-1,13,CACGLAGGLEQFF
TRBD1,-,TRBV5-1,TRBJ1-6,15,CASSLAVRGLSPLHF
TRBD2,-,TRBV28,TRBJ2-1,14,CASFASGGSFEQFF
TRBD1,-,TRBV11-2,TRBJ2-2,17,CASSLIRGDRSDGELFF
-,-,TRBV18,TRBJ1-1,16,CASSPLSQAVNTEAFF
-,-,TRBV20-1,TRBJ2-5,11,CSARGLETQYF
TRBD2,-,TRBV4-3,TRBJ2-1,16,CASREGGGGSYNEQFF
-,-,TRBV30,TRBJ2-7,14,CAWTTGLTTAEQYF
-,once,TRBV28,TRBJ1-5,13,CATGGPRNQPQHF
-,-,TRBV7-3,TRBJ1-2,11,CASSSGDGYTF
-,-,TRBV15,TRBJ1-3,14,CATSRAGGGNTIYF
TRBD1,-,TRBV7-2,TRBJ2-1,15,CASRWGQGSYNEQFF
-,-,TRBV5-1,TRBJ1-4,16,CASSAGSRGTNEKLFF
TRBD2,few,TRBV4-1,TRBJ2-1,15,CASSQEIQRGGEQFF
-,few,TRBV29-1,TRBJ1-1,13,CSVRQVMNTEAFF